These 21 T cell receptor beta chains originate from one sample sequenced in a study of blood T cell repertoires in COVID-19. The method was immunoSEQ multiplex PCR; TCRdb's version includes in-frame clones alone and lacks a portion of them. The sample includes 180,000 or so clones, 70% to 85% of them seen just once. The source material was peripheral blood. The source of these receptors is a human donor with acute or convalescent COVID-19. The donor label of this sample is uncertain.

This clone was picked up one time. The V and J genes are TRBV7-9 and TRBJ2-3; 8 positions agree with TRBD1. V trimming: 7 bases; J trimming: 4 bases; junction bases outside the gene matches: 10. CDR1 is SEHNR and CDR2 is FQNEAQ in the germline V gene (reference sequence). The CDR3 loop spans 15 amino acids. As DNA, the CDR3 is TGTGCCAGCAAACCCCCAGGACAGGGCCCAGATACGCAGTATTTT. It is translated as CASKPPGQGPDTQYF.

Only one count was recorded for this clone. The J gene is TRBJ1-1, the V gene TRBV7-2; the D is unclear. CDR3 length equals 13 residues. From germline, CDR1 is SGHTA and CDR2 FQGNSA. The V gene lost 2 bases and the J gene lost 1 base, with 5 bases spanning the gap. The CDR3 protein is CASSLMANTEAFF. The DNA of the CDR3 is TGTGCCAGCAGCTTAATGGCGAACACTGAAGCTTTCTTT.

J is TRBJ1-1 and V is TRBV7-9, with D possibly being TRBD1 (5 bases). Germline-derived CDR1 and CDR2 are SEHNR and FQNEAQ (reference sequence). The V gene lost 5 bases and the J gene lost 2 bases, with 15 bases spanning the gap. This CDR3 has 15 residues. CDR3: CASSKEQTVNTEAFF. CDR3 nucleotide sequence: TGTGCCAGCAGCAAAGAGCAGACAGTTAACACTGAAGCTTTCTTT.

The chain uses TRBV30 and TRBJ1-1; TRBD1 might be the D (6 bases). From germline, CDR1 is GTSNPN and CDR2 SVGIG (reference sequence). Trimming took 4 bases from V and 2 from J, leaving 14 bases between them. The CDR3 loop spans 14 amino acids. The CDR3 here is CAWTLGGGNTEAFF. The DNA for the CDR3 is TGTGCCTGGACTCTCGGGGGGGGCAACACTGAAGCTTTCTTT.

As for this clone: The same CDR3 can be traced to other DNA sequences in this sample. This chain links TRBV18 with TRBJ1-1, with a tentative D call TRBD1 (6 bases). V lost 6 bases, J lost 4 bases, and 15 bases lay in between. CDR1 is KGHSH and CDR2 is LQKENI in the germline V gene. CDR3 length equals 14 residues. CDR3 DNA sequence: TGTGCCAGCTCCCCGGCGGGGGGGCGCACTGAAGCTTTCTTT. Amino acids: CASSPAGGRTEAFF.

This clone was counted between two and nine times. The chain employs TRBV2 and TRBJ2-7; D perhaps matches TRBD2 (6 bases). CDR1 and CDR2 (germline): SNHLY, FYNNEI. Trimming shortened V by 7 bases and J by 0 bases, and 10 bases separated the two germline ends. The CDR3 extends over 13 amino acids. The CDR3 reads CASIAGPSYEQYF. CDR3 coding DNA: TGTGCCAGCATCGCGGGGCCCTCCTACGAGCAGTACTTC.

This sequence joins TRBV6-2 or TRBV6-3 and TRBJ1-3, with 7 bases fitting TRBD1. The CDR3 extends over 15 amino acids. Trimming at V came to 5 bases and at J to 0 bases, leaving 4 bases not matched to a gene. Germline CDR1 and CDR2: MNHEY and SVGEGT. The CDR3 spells CASSDRDSSGNTIYF. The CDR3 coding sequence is TGTGCCAGCAGTGACCGGGACAGCTCTGGAAACACCATATATTTT.

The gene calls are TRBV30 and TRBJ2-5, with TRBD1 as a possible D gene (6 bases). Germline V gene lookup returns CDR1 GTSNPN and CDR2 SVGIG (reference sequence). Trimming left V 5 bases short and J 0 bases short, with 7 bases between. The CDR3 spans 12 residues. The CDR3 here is CAWAGDQETQYF. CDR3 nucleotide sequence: TGTGCCTGGGCAGGGGACCAAGAGACCCAGTACTTC.

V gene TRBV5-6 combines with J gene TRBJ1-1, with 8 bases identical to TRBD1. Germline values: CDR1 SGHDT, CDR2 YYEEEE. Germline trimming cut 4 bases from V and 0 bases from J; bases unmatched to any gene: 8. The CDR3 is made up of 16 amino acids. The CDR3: CASSLKTGVVNTEAFF. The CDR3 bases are TGTGCCAGCAGCCTCAAGACAGGGGTCGTGAACACTGAAGCTTTCTTT.

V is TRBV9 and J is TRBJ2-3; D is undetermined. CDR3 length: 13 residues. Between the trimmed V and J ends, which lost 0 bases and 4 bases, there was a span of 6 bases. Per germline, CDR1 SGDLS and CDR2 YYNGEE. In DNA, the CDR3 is TGTGCCAGCAGCGTAGCGGTGGCAGATACGCAGTATTTT. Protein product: CASSVAVADTQYF.

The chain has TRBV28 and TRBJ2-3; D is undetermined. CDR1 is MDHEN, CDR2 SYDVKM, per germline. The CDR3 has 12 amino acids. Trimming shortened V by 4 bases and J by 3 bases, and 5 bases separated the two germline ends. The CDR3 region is CASSSTTDTQYF. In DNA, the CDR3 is TGTGCCAGCAGTTCGACAACAGATACGCAGTATTTT.

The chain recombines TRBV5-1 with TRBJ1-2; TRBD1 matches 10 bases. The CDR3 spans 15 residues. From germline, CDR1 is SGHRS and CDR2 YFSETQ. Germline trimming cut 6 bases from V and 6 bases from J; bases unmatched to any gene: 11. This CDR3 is CASTYYDRGRDGYTF. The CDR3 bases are TGCGCCAGCACCTATTACGACAGGGGGCGGGATGGCTACACCTTC. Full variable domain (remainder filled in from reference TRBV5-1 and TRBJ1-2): KAGVTQTPRYLIKTRGQQVTLSCSPISGHRSVSWYQQTPGQGLQFLFEYFSETQRNKGNFPGRFSGRQFSNSRSEMNVSTLELGDSALYLCASTYYDRGRDGYTFGSGTRLTVV.

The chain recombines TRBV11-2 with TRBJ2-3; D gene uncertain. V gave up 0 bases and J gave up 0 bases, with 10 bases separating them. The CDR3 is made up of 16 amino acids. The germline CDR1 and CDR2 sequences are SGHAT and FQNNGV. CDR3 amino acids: CASSLEQLSSTDTQYF. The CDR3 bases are TGTGCCAGCAGCTTAGAGCAGTTGTCTAGCACAGATACGCAGTATTTT.

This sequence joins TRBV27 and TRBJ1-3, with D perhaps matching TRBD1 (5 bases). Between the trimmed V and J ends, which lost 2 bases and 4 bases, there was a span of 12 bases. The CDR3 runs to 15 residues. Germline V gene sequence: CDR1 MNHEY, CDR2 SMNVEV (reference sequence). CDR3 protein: CASSLGGGTGNTIYF. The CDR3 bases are TGTGCCAGCAGTTTAGGCGGGGGGACCGGAAACACCATATATTTT.

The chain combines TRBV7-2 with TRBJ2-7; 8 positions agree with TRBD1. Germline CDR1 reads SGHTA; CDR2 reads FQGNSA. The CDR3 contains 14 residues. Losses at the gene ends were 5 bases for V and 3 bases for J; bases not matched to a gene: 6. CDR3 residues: CASSPRDRFYEQYF. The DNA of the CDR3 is TGTGCCAGCAGCCCCCGGGACAGGTTCTACGAGCAGTACTTC.

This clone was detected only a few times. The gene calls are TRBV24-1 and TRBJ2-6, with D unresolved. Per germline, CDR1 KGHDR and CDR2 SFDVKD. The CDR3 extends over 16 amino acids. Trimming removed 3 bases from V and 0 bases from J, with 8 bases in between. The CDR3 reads CATSDPPNSGANVLTF. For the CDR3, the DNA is TGTGCCACCAGTGATCCCCCCAACTCTGGGGCCAACGTCCTGACTTTC.

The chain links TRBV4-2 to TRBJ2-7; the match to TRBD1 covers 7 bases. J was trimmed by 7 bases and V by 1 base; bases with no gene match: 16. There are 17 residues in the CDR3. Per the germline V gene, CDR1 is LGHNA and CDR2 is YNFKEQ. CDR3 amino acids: CASSQVFKGAPFDEQYF. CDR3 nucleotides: TGTGCCAGCAGCCAAGTATTTAAGGGGGCCCCCTTTGATGAGCAGTACTTC.

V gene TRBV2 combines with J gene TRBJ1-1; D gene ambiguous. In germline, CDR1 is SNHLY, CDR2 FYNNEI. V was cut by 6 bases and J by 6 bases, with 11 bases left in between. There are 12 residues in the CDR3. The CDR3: CASSFRSAEAFF. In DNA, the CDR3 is TGTGCCAGCAGCTTTCGTTCCGCTGAAGCTTTCTTT. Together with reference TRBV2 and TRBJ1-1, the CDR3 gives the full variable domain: EPEVTQTPSHQVTQMGQEVILRCVPISNHLYFYWYRQILGQKVEFLVSFYNNEISEKSEIFDDQFSVERPDGSNFTLKIRSTKLEDSAMYFCASSFRSAEAFFGQGTRLTVV.

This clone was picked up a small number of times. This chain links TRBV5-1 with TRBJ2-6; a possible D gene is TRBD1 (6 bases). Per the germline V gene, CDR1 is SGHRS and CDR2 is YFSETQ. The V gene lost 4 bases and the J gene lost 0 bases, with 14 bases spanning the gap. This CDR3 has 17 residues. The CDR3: CASSTATGYSGANVLTF. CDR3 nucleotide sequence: TGCGCCAGCAGCACCGCCACAGGGTACTCTGGGGCCAACGTCCTGACTTTC.

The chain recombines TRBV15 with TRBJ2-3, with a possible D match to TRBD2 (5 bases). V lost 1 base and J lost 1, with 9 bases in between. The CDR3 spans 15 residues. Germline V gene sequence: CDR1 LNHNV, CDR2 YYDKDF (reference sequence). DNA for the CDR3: TGTGCCACCAGCAGAGCGAGCGGACGCACAGATACGCAGTATTTT. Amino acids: CATSRASGRTDTQYF.

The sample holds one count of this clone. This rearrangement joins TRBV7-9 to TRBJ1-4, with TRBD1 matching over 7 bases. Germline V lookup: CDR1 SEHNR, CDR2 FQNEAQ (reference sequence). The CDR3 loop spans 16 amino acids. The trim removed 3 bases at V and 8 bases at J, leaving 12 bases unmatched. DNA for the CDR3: TGTGCCAGCAGCTTTACACAGGGGACGGTTTACGAAAAACTGTTTTTT. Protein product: CASSFTQGTVYEKLFF.